This T cell receptor (beta chain) originates from a study of blood T cell repertoires in COVID-19. Background on the study: Some COVID-19 samples were acute and others convalescent; all came from the United States, Italy and Spain. In each case, the material was cDNA or gDNA derived from T cells, B-cell-depleted T cells, or PBMCs.

In the original workflow: Amplification of reference gene primers provided the estimated nucleated cell counts. The table came from immunoSEQ multiplex PCR; TCRdb's copy has only in-frame clones and leaves some out. V and J calls and clone size are those listed in that table; D and trimming were worked out from the DNA. The repertoire consists of some 290,000 clones, with 85% to 90% occurring once and the leading ten covering approximately 12%. Seattle-derived patients entered the study during active infection and were followed longitudinally. Between the trimmed V and J ends, which lost 4 bases and 3 bases, there was a span of 15 bases. The CDR3 runs 16 residues. Germline CDR1 is SEHNR and CDR2 is FQNEAQ (reference sequence).

The gene calls are TRBV7-9 and TRBJ2-2; D is possibly TRBD2 (6 bases). Material: peripheral blood. This clonotype was sampled from a woman aged 25 to 39 with COVID-19, enrolled during active disease. The CDR3 sequence is CASSSSSAGHTGELFF. The CDR3 nucleotides are TGTGCCAGCAGCTCATCCAGTGCGGGGCACACCGGGGAGCTGTTTTTT.